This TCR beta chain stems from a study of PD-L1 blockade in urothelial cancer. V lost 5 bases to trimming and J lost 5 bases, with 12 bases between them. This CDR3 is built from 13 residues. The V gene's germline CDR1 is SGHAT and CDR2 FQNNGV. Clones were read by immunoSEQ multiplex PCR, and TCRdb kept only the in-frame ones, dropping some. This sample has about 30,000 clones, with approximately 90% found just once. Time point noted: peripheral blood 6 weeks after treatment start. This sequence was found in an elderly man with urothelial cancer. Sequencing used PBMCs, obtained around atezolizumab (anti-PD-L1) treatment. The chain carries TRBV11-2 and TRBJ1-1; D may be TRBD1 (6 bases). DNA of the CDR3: TGTGCCAGCAGCCCAGGGGATGTAACTGAAGCTTTCTTT. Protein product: CASSPGDVTEAFF.